The entry below gives a single T cell receptor (beta chain) sequence along with its context. This sample is drawn from a study of T cells expressing NK-cell markers. Study information: Researchers got TCR beta repertoires out of sorted CD3+CD56+NKG2C+, CD3+CD56+NKG2C- and CD3+CD56-NKG2C+ T cells. Seven sequenced donors out of eight were HCMV-seropositive, one seronegative.

The CDR3 covers 13 residues. Germline V CDR1 and CDR2: ENHRY, SYGVKD. Using the 5' RACE reads, TCRdb records one entry per CDR3 protein without DNA. The clone table shows a few hundred thousand distinct CDR3 sequences, with the ten largest holding more than 1.4%. The sequenced sample was blood T cells: a sorted CD56 or NKG2C T cell subset, CD4+ or CD8+ T cells, or bulk PBMC T cells (not recorded which). The chain uses TRBV10-3 and TRBJ2-1; TCRdb's D call, TRBD2, is unchecked because there is no DNA. The receptor comes from a woman between 50 and 59 years old in good health. The CDR3 sequence is CAIRALDYNEQFF.